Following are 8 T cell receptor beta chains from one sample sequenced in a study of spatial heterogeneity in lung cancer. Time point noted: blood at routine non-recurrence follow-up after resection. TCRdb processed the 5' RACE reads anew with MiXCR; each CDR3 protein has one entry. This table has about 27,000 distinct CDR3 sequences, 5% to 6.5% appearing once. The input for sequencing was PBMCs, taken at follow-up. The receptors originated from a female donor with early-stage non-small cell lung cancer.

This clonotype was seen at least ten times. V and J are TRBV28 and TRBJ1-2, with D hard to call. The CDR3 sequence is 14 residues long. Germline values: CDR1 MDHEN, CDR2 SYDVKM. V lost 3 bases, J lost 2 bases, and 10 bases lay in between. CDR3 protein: CASSFQAPNYGYTF. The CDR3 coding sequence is TGTGCCAGCAGTTTTCAGGCCCCGAACTATGGCTACACCTTC.

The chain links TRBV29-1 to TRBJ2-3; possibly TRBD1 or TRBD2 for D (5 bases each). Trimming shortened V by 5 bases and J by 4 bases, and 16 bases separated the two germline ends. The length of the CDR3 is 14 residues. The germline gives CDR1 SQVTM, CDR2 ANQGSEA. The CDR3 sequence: CSVTSVGVSDTQYF. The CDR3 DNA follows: TGCAGCGTTACGTCCGTGGGGGTATCAGATACGCAGTATTTT.

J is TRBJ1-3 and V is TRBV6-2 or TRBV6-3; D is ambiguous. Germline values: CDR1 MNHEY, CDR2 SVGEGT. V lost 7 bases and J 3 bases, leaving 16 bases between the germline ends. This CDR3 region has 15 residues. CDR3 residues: CASTDAGSGGNTIYF. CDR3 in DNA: TGTGCCAGCACCGACGCGGGGAGCGGTGGAAACACCATATATTTT.

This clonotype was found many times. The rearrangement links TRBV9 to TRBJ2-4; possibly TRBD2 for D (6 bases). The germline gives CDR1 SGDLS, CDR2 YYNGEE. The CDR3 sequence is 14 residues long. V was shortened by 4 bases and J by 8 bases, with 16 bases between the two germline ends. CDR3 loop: CASSPTDYVDIQYF. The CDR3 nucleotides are TGTGCCAGCAGCCCTACGGACTATGTAGACATTCAGTACTTC.

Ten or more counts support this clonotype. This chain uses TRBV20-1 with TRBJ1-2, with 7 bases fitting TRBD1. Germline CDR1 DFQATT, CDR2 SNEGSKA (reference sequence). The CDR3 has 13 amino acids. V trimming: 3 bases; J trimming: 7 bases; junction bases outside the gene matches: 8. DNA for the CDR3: TGCAGTGCTAGCGAAGACAGGGAGGGTGGCTACACCTTC. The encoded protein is CSASEDREGGYTF.

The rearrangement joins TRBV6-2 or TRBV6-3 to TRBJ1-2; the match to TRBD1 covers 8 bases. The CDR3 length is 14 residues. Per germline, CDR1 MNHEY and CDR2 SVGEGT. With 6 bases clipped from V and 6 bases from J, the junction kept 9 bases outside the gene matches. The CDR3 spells CASSPRGLWDGYTF. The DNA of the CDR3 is TGTGCCAGCAGCCCCAGGGGGCTGTGGGATGGCTACACCTTC.

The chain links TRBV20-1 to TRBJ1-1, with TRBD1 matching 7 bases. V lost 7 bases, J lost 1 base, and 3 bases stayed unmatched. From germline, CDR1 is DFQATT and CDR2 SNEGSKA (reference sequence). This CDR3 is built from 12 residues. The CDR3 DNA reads TGCAGTGTAGAGGGGGCGAACACTGAAGCTTTCTTT. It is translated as CSVEGANTEAFF.

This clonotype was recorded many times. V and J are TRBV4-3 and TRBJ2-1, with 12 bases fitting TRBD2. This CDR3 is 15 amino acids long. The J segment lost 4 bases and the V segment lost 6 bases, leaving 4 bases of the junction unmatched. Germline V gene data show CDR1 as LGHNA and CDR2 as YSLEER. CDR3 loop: CASSWGLAGYNEQFF. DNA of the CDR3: TGCGCCAGCAGTTGGGGACTAGCGGGTTACAATGAGCAGTTCTTC.